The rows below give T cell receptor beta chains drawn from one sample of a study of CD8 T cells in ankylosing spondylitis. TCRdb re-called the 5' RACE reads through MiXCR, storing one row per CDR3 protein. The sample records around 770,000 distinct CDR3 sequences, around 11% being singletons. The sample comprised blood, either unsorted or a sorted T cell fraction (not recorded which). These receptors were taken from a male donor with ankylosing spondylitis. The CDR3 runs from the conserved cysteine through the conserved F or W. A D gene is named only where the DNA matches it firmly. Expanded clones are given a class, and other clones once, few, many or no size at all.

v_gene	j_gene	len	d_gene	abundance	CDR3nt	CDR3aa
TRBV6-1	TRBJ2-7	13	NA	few	TGTGCCAGCAGGGAGTGGAGCTCCTACGAGCAGTACTTC	CASREWSSYEQYF
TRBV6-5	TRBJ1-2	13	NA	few	TGTGCCAGCAGTTACTCGTTTAGAGGTGGCTACACCTTC	CASSYSFRGGYTF
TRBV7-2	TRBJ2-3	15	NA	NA	TGTGCCAGCGGCAGGTCCGGAATTAGCACAGATACGCAGTATTTT	CASGRSGISTDTQYF
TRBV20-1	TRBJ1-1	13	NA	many	TGCAGTGCGAGCGATACAGTGAACGCTGAAGCTTTCTTT	CSASDTVNAEAFF
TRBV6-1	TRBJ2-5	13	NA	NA	TGTGCCAGCAGCTCGGGACGCCGGGAGACCCAGTACTTC	CASSSGRRETQYF
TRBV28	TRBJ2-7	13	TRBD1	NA	TGTGCCAGCATCTCGGGACAGGCTTTGGAGCAGTACTTC	CASISGQALEQYF
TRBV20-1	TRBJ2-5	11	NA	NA	TGCAGTGCTCGGAGACGAGAGACCCAGTACTTC	CSARRRETQYF
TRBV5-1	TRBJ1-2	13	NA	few	TGCGCCAGCAGCTTTGGCAGCGACTATGGCTACACCTTC	CASSFGSDYGYTF
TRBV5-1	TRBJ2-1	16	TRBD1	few	TGCGCCAGCAGCTCGACCCCCGGACAGGGAGGCAATGAGCAGTTCTTC	CASSSTPGQGGNEQFF
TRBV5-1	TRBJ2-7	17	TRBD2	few	TGCGCCAGCAGCTTGGGACTAGCGGGAGCCAGTTCGAGCGAGCAGTACTTC	CASSLGLAGASSSEQYF
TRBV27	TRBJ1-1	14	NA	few	TGTGCCAGCAGTTCAATAGGGGAATTTACTGAAGCTTTCTTT	CASSSIGEFTEAFF
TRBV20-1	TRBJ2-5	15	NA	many	TGCAGTGCCCCTAGGGCCAGGAGATTCGGGGAGACCCAGTACTTC	CSAPRARRFGETQYF
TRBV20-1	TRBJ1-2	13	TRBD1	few	TGCAGTGCTCGACAGGGTCCCTCCTATGGCTACACCTTC	CSARQGPSYGYTF
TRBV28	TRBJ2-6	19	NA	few	TGTGCCAGCAGTGACCTCAACCTGACAGGCCTACCTGGGGCCAACGTCCTGACTTTC	CASSDLNLTGLPGANVLTF
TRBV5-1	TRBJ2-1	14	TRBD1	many	TGCGCCAGTTGGTTGGGGACAGACCACAATGAGCAGTTCTTC	CASWLGTDHNEQFF
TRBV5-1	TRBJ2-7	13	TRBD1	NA	TGCGCCAGCAGCCAGGGGGCAGCTTACGAGCAGTACTTC	CASSQGAAYEQYF